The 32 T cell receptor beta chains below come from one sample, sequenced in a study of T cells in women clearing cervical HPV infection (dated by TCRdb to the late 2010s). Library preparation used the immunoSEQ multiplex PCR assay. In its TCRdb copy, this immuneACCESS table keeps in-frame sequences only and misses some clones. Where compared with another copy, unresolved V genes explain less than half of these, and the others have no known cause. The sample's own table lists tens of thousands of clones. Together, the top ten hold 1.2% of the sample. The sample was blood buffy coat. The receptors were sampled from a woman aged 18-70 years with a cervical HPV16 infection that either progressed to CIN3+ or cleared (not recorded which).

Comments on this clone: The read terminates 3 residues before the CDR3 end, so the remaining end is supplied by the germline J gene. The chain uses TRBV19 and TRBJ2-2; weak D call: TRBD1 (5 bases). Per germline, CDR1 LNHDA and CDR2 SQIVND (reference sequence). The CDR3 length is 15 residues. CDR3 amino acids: CASRPPGQLNSPLFF. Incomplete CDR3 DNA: TGTGCCAGTAGACCCCCAGGGCAGCTTAATTCACCG.

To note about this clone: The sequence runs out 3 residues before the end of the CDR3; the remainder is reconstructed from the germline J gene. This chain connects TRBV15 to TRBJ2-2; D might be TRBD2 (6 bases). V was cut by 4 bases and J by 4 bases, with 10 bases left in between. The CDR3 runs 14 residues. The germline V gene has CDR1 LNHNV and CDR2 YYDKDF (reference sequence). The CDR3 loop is CATSKDYGTGELFF. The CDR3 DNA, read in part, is TGTGCCACCAGCAAGGACTACGGCACCGGGGAG.

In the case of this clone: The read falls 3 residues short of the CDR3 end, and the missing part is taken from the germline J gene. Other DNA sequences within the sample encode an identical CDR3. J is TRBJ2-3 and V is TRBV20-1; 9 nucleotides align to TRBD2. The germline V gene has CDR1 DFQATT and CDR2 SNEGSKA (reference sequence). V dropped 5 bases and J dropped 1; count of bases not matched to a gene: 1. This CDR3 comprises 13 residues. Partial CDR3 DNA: TGCAGTGCTCGGACTAGCGGCACAGATACG. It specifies CSARTSGTDT. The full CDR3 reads CSARTSGTDTQYF.

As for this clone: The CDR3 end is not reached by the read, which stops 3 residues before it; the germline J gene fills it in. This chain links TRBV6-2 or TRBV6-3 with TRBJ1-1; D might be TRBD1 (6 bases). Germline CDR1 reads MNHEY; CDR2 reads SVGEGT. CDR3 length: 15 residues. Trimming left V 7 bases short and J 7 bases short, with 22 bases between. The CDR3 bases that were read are TGTGCCAGCACCCCATTCCGGGTTGGACAGCTTGAA. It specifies CASTPFRVGQLE. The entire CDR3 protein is CASTPFRVGQLEAFF.

The CDR3 sequence is CASSFQGESEQYF. The sequenced part of the CDR3 DNA is TGTGCCAGCAGCTTCCAGGGGGAGAGCGAG. V gene TRBV7-3 combines with J gene TRBJ2-7; 7 nucleotides align to TRBD1. The read comes to an end 3 residues before the CDR3 does, leaving the germline J gene to fill in the end. The ends lost 3 bases at V and 6 bases at J; junction bases unmatched: 5. The CDR3 consists of 13 residues. Germline assignment: CDR1 SGHTA and CDR2 FQGTGA.

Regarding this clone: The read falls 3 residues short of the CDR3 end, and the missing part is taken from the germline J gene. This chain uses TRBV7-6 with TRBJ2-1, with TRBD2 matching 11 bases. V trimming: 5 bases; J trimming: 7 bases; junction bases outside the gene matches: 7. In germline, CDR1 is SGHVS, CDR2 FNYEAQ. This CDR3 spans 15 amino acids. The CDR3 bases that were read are TGTGCCAGCAGCCGTAGCGGGGGGGCTTCTAATGAG. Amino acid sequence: CASSRSGGASNE. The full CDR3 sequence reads CASSRSGGASNEQFF. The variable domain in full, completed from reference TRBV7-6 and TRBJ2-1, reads GAGVSQSPRYKVTKRGQDVALRCDPISGHVSLYWYRQALGQGPEFLTYFNYEAQQDKSGLPNDRFSAERPEGSISTLTIQRTEQRDSAMYRCASSRSGGASNEQFFGPGTRLTVL.

The covered CDR3 bases are TGTGCCTGGGACGGGACAGGTGGAGTTACTGAA. It specifies CAWDGTGGVTE. The whole CDR3 reads CAWDGTGGVTEAFF. The chain recombines TRBV30 with TRBJ1-1; 8 nucleotides align to TRBD1. From the germline J gene comes the end of the CDR3, since the read stops 3 residues before it. J lost 5 bases, V lost 5 bases, and 10 bases had no gene match. The CDR3 loop spans 14 amino acids. Germline CDR1 and CDR2: GTSNPN and SVGIG (reference sequence). The whole variable domain, filled in from reference TRBV30 and TRBJ1-1, reads SQTIHQWPATLVQPVGSPLSLECTVEGTSNPNLYWYRQAAGRGLQLLFYSVGIGQISSEVPQNLSASRPQDRQFILSSKKLLLSDSGFYLCAWDGTGGVTEAFFGQGTRLTVV.

The CDR3 protein is CASRRVTGELFF. The sequenced part of the CDR3 DNA is TGTGCCAGCAGGCGGGTCACCGGGGAG. The J gene is TRBJ2-2, the V gene TRBV6-2 or TRBV6-3; perhaps TRBD2 as D (5 bases). Read data end 3 residues before the CDR3 end; the end is taken from the germline J gene. This CDR3 spans 12 amino acids. Germline lookup yields CDR1 MNHEY and CDR2 SVGEGT. V was clipped by 6 bases and J by 4 bases, with 6 bases between them.

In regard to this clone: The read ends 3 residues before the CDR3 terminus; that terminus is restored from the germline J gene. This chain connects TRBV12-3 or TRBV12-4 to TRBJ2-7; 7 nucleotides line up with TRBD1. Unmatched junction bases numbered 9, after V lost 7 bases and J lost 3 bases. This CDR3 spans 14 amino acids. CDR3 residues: CASTIPGQYYEQYF. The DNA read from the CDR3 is TGTGCCAGCACCATTCCGGGACAGTACTACGAG.

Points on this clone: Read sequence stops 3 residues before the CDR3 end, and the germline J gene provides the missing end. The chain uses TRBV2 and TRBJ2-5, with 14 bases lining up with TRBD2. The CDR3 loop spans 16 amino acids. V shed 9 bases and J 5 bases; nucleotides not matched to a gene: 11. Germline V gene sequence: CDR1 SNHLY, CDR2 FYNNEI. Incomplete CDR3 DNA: TGTGCCAGTGGACATAGGGGACTAGCGGGGGTGGAGACC. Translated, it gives CASGHRGLAGVET. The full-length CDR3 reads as CASGHRGLAGVETQYF. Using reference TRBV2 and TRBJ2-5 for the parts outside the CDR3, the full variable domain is EPEVTQTPSHQVTQMGQEVILRCVPISNHLYFYWYRQILGQKVEFLVSFYNNEISEKSEIFDDQFSVERPDGSNFTLKIRSTKLEDSAMYFCASGHRGLAGVETQYFGPGTRLLVL.

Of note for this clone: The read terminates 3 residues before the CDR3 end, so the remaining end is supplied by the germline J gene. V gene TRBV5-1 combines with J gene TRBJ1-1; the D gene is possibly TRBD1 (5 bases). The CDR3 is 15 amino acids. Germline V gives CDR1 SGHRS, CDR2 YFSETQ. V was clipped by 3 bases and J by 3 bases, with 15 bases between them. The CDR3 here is CASSSYPGGDTEAFF. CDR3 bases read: TGCGCCAGCAGCTCCTACCCGGGGGGGGACACTGAA.

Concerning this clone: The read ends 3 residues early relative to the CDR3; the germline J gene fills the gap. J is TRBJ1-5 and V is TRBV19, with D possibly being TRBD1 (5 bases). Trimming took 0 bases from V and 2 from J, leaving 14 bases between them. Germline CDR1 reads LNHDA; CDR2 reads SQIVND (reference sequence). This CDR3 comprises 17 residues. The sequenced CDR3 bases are TGTGCCAGTAGTATAGATCGGCCAGGGAAAGGCAATCAGCCC. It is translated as CASSIDRPGKGNQP. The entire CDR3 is CASSIDRPGKGNQPQHF.

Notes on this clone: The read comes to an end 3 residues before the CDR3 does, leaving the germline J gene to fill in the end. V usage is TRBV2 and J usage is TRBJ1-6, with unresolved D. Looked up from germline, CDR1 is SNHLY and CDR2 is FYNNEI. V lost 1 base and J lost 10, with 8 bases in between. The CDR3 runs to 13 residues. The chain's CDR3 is CASSEVTESPLHF. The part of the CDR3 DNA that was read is TGTGCCAGCAGTGAAGTGACTGAGTCACCC.

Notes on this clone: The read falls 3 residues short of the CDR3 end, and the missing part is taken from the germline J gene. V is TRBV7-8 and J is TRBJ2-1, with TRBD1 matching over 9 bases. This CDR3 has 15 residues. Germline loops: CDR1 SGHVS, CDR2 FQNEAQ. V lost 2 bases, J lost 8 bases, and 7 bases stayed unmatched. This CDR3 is CASSLPGQGIHEQFF. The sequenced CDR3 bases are TGTGCCAGCAGCTTACCGGGACAGGGAATCCATGAG.

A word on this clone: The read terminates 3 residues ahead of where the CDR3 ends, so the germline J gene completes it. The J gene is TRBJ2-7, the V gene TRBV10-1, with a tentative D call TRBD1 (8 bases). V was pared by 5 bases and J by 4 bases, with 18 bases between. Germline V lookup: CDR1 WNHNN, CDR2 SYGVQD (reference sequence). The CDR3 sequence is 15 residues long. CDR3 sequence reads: CASSLDRAGAYEQYF. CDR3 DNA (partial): TGCGCCAGCAGTCTGGACAGGGCGGGGGCGTACGAG.

The part of the CDR3 DNA that was read is TGTGCCAGCAGTGATTCAGGGCCACTGCGGCCC. Translation gives CASSDSGPLRP. The full CDR3 is CASSDSGPLRPQHF. The chain combines TRBV2 with TRBJ1-5; D is possibly TRBD1 (5 bases). The read terminates 3 residues before the CDR3 end, so the remaining end is supplied by the germline J gene. CDR1 and CDR2 from the germline V gene are SNHLY and FYNNEI. The germline V and J ends were trimmed by 3 bases and 9 bases, with 15 bases remaining between them. The length of the CDR3 is 14 residues.

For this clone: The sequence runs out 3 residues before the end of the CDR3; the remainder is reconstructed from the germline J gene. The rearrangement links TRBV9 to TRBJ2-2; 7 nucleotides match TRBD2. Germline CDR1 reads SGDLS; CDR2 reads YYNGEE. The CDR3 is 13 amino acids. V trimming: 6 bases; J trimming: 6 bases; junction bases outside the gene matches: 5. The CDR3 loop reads CASTRGVPGELFF. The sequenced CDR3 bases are TGTGCCAGCACCCGGGGGGTTCCCGGGGAG.

CDR3 loop: CASSPKGQTYEQYF. CDR3 bases read: TGTGCCAGCTCACCAAAGGGACAGACCTACGAG. The chain uses TRBV18 and TRBJ2-7, with 7 bases lining up with TRBD1. The observed sequence ends 3 residues before the CDR3 terminus, with the missing tail filled in from the germline J gene. V lost 2 bases to trimming and J lost 2 bases; unmatched junction nucleotides: 3. Per the germline V gene, CDR1 is KGHSH and CDR2 is LQKENI. This CDR3 region has 14 residues.

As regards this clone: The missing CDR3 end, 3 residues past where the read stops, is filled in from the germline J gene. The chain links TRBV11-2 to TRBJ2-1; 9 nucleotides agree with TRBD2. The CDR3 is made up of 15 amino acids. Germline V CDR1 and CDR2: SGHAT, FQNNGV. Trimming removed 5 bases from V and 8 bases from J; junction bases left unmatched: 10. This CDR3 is CASSLSAGGPDEQFF. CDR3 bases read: TGTGCCAGCAGCCTCTCGGCGGGAGGGCCGGATGAG.

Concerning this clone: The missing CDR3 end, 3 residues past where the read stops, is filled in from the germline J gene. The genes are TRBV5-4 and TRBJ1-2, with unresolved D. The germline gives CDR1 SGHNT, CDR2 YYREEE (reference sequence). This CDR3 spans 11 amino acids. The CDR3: CASSSTDTYTF. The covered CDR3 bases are TGTGCCAGCAGCAGCACAGATACC.

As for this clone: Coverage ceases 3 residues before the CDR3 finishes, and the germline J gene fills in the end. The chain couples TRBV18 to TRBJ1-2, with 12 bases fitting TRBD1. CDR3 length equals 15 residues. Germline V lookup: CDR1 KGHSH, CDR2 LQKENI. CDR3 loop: CASSPQGQGANDYTF. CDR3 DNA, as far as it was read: TGTGCCAGCTCACCACAGGGACAGGGGGCGAACGAC.

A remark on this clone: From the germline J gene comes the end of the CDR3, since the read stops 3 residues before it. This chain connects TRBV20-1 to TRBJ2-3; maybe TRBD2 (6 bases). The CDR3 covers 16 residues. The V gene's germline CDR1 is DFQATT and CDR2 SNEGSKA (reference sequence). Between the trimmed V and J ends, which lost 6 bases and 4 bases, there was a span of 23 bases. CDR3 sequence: CSASRPAGSIPDTQYF. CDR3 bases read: TGCAGTGCCTCGAGGCCGGCGGGGTCTATCCCAGATACG.

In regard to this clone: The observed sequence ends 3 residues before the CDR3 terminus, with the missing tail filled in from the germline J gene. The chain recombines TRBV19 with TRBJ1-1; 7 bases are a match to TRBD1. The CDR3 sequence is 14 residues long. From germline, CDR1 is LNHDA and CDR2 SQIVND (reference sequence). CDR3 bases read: TGTGCCAGTAATTCGGGACAGCTATCCGGCGAA. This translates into CASNSGQLSGE. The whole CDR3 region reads CASNSGQLSGEAFF.

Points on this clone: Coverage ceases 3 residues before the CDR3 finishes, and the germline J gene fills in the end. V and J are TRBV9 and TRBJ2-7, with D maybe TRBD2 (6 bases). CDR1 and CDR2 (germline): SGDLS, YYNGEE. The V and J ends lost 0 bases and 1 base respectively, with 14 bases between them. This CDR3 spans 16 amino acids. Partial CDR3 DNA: TGTGCCAGCAGCGTAGGACTAGGGGACCAGTCCTACGAG. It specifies CASSVGLGDQSYE. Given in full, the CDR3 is CASSVGLGDQSYEQYF.

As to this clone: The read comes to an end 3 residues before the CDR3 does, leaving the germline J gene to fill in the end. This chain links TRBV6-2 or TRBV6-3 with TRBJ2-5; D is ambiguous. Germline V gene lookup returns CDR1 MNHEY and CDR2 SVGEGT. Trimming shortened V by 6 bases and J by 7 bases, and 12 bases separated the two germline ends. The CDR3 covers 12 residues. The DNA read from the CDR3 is TGTGCCAGCAGCCCGACACCGCGGACC. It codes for CASSPTPRT. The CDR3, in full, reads CASSPTPRTQYF.

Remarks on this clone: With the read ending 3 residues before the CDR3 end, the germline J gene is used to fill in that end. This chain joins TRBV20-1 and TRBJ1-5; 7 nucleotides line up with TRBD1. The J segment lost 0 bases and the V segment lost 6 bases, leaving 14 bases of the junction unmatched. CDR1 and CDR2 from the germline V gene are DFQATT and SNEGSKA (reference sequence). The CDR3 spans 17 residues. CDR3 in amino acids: CSAKGADKVYSNQPQHF. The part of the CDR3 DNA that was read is TGCAGTGCAAAGGGGGCAGACAAGGTCTATAGCAATCAGCCC.

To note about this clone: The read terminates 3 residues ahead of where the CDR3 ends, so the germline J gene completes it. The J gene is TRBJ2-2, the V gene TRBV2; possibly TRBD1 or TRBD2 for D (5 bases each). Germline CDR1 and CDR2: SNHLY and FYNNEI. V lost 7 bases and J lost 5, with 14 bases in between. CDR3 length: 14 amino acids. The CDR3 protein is CASIRQGATGELFF. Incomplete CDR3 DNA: TGTGCCAGCATTAGGCAGGGAGCGACCGGGGAG.

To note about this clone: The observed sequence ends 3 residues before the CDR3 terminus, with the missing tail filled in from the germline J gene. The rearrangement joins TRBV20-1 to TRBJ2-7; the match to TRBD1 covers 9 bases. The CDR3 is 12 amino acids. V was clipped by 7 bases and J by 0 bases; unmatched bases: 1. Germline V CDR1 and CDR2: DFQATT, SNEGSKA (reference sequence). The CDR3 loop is CSGTGVSYEQYF. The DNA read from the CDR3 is TGCAGTGGGACAGGGGTCTCCTACGAG.

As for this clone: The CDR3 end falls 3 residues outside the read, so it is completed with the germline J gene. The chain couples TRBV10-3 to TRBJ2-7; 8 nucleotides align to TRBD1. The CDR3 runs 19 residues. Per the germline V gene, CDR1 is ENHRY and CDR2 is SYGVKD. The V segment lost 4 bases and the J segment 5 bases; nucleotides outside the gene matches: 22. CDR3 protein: CAISVTLGTGTSKHDEQYF. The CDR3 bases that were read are TGTGCCATCAGTGTAACCCTCGGGACAGGTACCAGCAAGCACGACGAG.

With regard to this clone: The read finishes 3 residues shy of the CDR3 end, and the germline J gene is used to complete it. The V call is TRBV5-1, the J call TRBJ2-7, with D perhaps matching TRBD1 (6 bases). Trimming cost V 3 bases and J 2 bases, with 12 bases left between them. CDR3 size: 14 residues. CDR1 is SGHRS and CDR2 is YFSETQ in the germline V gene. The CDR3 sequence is CASSWNEGAYEQYF. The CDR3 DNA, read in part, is TGCGCCAGCAGCTGGAACGAGGGGGCCTACGAG.

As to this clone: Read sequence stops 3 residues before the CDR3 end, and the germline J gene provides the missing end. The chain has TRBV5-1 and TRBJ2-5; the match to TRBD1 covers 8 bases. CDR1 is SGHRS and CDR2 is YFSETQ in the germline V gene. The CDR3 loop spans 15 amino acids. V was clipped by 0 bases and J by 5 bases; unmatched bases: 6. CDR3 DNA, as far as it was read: TGCGCCAGCAGCTTGGTTCAGGGGGCCGTTGAGACC. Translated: CASSLVQGAVET. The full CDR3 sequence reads CASSLVQGAVETQYF.

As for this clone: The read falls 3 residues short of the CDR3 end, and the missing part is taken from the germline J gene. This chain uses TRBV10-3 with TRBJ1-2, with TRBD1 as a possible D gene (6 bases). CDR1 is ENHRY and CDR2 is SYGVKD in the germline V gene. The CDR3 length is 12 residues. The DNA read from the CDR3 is TGTGCCATCAGTGGTACAGGGCTCGGC. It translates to CAISGTGLG. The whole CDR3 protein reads CAISGTGLGYTF.